These 20 T cell receptor beta chains came from one sample sequenced in a study of blood T cell repertoires in COVID-19. Sequencing was performed with immunoSEQ multiplex PCR; in TCRdb, only in-frame clones are kept and a portion is missing. This table holds some 140,000 clones, roughly four fifths found once. What was sequenced was peripheral blood. The receptors come from a human donor in a cohort sampled during active COVID-19.

This chain connects TRBV19 to TRBJ1-1, with TRBD1 identical over 8 bases. Trimming cost V 3 bases and J 4 bases; bases outside gene matches: 7. The CDR3 is 15 residues long. Germline V lookup: CDR1 LNHDA, CDR2 SQIVND (reference sequence). CDR3 sequence: CASSMQQGVGTEAFF. The CDR3 DNA sequence: TGTGCCAGTAGTATGCAACAGGGGGTAGGCACTGAAGCTTTCTTT.

The chain couples TRBV7-8 to TRBJ2-7, with D possibly matching TRBD1 (6 bases). The CDR3 is 14 residues long. Germline assignment: CDR1 SGHVS and CDR2 FQNEAQ. Trimming cost V 1 base and J 2 bases, with 9 bases left between them. The CDR3 DNA follows: TGTGCCAGCAGCTTAGGGGCAGGGGCCTACGAGCAGTACTTC. Protein: CASSLGAGAYEQYF.

V gene TRBV20-1 combines with J gene TRBJ1-2, with 8 positions matching TRBD1. Germline CDR1 reads DFQATT; CDR2 reads SNEGSKA (reference sequence). The V segment lost 3 bases and the J segment 2 bases; nucleotides outside the gene matches: 2. The CDR3 extends over 13 amino acids. CDR3 DNA: TGCAGTGCTAGTAGACAGGGGAACTATGGCTACACCTTC. This sequence encodes CSASRQGNYGYTF.

The chain uses TRBV30 and TRBJ2-5; 10 nucleotides line up with TRBD1. The junction had 11 bases not matched to a gene; V was cut back by 7 bases and J by 6 bases. Germline assignment: CDR1 GTSNPN and CDR2 SVGIG (reference sequence). The CDR3 totals 14 residues. CDR3 nucleotide sequence: TGTGCCTTGGGCCGGGACAGGGGTTGGAAGACCCAGTACTTC. Its translation: CALGRDRGWKTQYF.

The gene calls are TRBV11-2 and TRBJ2-7, with D perhaps matching TRBD1 (6 bases). Trimming left V 3 bases short and J 0 bases short, with 12 bases between. CDR3 length: 15 amino acids. Germline V CDR1 and CDR2: SGHAT, FQNNGV. In DNA form, the CDR3 reads TGTGCCAGCAGCTTTGGCAGGGGAGCCTCCTACGAGCAGTACTTC. It is translated as CASSFGRGASYEQYF.

This clone appeared many times. The V and J genes are TRBV10-3 and TRBJ1-6; TRBD1 agrees at 8 bases. The length of the CDR3 is 15 residues. The J segment lost 6 bases and the V segment lost 6 bases, leaving 7 bases of the junction unmatched. CDR1 and CDR2 from the germline V gene are ENHRY and SYGVKD. The CDR3 protein is CAISAEGTGNSPLHF. The CDR3 nucleotides are TGTGCCATCAGCGCAGAGGGGACAGGTAATTCACCCCTCCACTTT.

About this clone: Other DNA sequences in the same sample also yield this CDR3. Here the CDR3 DNA reads TGTGCCAGTAGTACCGGGACAGGGGTTTACGAGCAGTACTTC. Protein: CASSTGTGVYEQYF. This chain uses TRBV19 with TRBJ2-7, with 10 bases lining up with TRBD1. This CDR3 spans 14 amino acids. In germline, CDR1 is LNHDA, CDR2 SQIVND (reference sequence). The V and J ends lost 4 bases and 4 bases, in that order; junction bases with no gene match: 4.

This clone was seen a single time. This rearrangement joins TRBV6-5 to TRBJ1-5, with 11 bases that match TRBD1. Trimming removed 5 bases from V and 6 bases from J; junction bases left unmatched: 6. The germline V gene encodes CDR1 MNHEY and CDR2 SVGAGI. The CDR3 is 15 amino acids. CDR3: CASSPGQGVTQPQHF. Here the CDR3 DNA reads TGTGCCAGCAGTCCGGGACAGGGGGTCACTCAGCCCCAGCATTTT.

The chain uses TRBV5-5 and TRBJ2-2, with a weak D call TRBD2 (5 bases). Germline V gene sequence: CDR1 SGHKS, CDR2 YYEKEE (reference sequence). V lost 3 bases to trimming and J lost 1 base, with 13 bases between them. CDR3 length: 16 amino acids. The CDR3 nucleotides are TGTGCCAGCAGCTCGAGGGCAGGATGGAACACCGGGGAGCTGTTTTTT. The encoded protein is CASSSRAGWNTGELFF.

A remark on this clone: Other DNA sequences from this sample encode an identical CDR3 as well. The chain uses TRBV6-1 and TRBJ1-2, with a weak D call TRBD1 (5 bases). The CDR3 extends over 15 amino acids. V was cut by 0 bases and J by 4 bases, with 12 bases left in between. CDR1 MNHNS and CDR2 SASEGT come from the germline V gene. The CDR3 here is CASSEALQGTYGYTF. The DNA of the CDR3 is TGTGCCAGCAGTGAAGCGCTTCAGGGAACCTATGGCTACACCTTC.

This rearrangement joins TRBV5-4 to TRBJ2-1; 9 nucleotides line up with TRBD2. The length of the CDR3 is 15 residues. CDR1 is SGHNT and CDR2 is YYREEE in the germline V gene (reference sequence). J lost 5 bases, V lost 0 bases, and 3 bases had no gene match. The DNA for the CDR3 is TGTGCCAGCAGCTTGGCTTCTAGCGGGAACAATGAGCAGTTCTTC. It specifies CASSLASSGNNEQFF. Supplemented by reference TRBV5-4 and TRBJ2-1, the full variable domain reads ETGVTQSPTHLIKTRGQQVTLRCSSQSGHNTVSWYQQALGQGPQFIFQYYREEENGRGNFPPRFSGLQFPNYSSELNVNALELDDSALYLCASSLASSGNNEQFFGPGTRLTVL.

This rearrangement joins TRBV7-8 to TRBJ2-1; D may be TRBD2 (6 bases). V lost 5 bases and J 4 bases, leaving 18 bases between the germline ends. Looked up from germline, CDR1 is SGHVS and CDR2 is FQNEAQ. The CDR3 loop spans 16 amino acids. DNA for the CDR3: TGTGCCAGCAGCCGTTTGGTTGCGGGGCCGTACAATGAGCAGTTCTTC. Amino acids: CASSRLVAGPYNEQFF.

This chain joins TRBV10-2 and TRBJ1-5, with 7 bases that match TRBD1. The CDR3 contains 12 residues. Trimming at V came to 6 bases and at J to 4 bases, leaving 0 bases not matched to a gene. The germline CDR1 and CDR2 sequences are WSHSY and SAAADI. In nucleotides, the CDR3 is TGCGCCAGCAGACAGGGGAATCAGCCCCAGCATTTT. Protein: CASRQGNQPQHF.

This clone was seen only once. The chain has TRBV5-6 and TRBJ2-7, with 7 bases aligning to TRBD1. The V gene end was trimmed by 5 bases and the J gene end by 5 bases; junction bases not matched to a gene: 10. There are 14 residues in the CDR3. In germline, CDR1 is SGHDT, CDR2 YYEEEE. CDR3 amino acids: CASSLTGRWDEQYF. The CDR3 region has the DNA TGTGCCAGCAGTTTGACAGGGCGTTGGGACGAGCAGTACTTC.

V and J are TRBV7-3 and TRBJ1-5; D ambiguous. Germline V gives CDR1 SGHTA, CDR2 FQGTGA. CDR3 size: 13 residues. Trimming shortened V by 8 bases and J by 4 bases, and 12 bases separated the two germline ends. CDR3: CASPTSWNQPQHF. In DNA form, the CDR3 reads TGTGCCAGCCCTACCTCGTGGAATCAGCCCCAGCATTTT.

The chain combines TRBV2 with TRBJ2-7; 8 bases line up with TRBD1. With V trimmed by 6 bases and J by 2 bases, 6 bases remained unmatched. CDR1 is SNHLY, CDR2 FYNNEI, per germline. The CDR3 loop spans 14 amino acids. The chain's CDR3 is CASSATGATYEQYF. The CDR3 nucleotides are TGTGCCAGCAGCGCGACAGGGGCGACCTACGAGCAGTACTTC. Full variable domain (outside the CDR3, taken from reference TRBV2 and TRBJ2-7): EPEVTQTPSHQVTQMGQEVILRCVPISNHLYFYWYRQILGQKVEFLVSFYNNEISEKSEIFDDQFSVERPDGSNFTLKIRSTKLEDSAMYFCASSATGATYEQYFGPGTRLTVT.

V usage is TRBV19 and J usage is TRBJ1-1, with unresolved D. Germline V gene sequence: CDR1 LNHDA, CDR2 SQIVND (reference sequence). The CDR3 spans 13 residues. Trimming left V 3 bases short and J 1 base short, with 6 bases between. CDR3 protein: CASSIRGNTEAFF. The CDR3 bases are TGTGCCAGTAGTATTCGGGGGAACACTGAAGCTTTCTTT.

The chain employs TRBV14 and TRBJ1-2; 9 positions agree with TRBD1. The CDR3 is 14 residues long. The V gene end was trimmed by 1 base and the J gene end by 3 bases; junction bases not matched to a gene: 0. Per the germline V gene, CDR1 is SGHDN and CDR2 is FVKESK. The CDR3 spells CASSQGQGDYGYTF. The CDR3 bases are TGTGCCAGCAGCCAAGGACAGGGGGACTATGGCTACACCTTC.

The chain is built from TRBV28 and TRBJ1-4; 7 positions agree with TRBD1. V lost 8 bases, J lost 3 bases, and 12 bases stayed unmatched. This CDR3 region has 16 residues. Germline V gene sequence: CDR1 MDHEN, CDR2 SYDVKM. The CDR3 here is CASSLRGEAPNEKLFF. The DNA of the CDR3 is TGTGCCAGCTCCCTCAGGGGGGAAGCACCTAATGAAAAACTGTTTTTT.

The chain employs TRBV5-1 and TRBJ1-6, with D uncertain. With 0 bases removed from V and 2 bases from J, the gap between germline ends came to 12 bases. From germline, CDR1 is SGHRS and CDR2 YFSETQ. The CDR3 runs 17 residues. Here the CDR3 reads CASSLGGQIAYNSPLHF. Here the CDR3 DNA reads TGCGCCAGCAGCTTGGGCGGCCAGATTGCCTATAATTCACCCCTCCACTTT.